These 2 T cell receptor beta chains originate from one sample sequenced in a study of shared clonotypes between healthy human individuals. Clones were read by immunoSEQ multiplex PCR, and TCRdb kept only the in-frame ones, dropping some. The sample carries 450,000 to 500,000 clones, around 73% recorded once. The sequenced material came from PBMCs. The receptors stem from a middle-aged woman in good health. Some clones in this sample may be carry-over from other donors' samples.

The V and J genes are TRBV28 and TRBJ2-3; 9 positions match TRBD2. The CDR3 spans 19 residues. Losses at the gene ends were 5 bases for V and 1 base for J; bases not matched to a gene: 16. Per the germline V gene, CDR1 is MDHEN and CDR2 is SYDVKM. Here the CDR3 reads CASSGEVEVSGSRTDTQYF. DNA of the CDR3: TGTGCCAGCAGTGGGGAGGTGGAGGTTAGCGGGAGCCGCACAGATACGCAGTATTTT.

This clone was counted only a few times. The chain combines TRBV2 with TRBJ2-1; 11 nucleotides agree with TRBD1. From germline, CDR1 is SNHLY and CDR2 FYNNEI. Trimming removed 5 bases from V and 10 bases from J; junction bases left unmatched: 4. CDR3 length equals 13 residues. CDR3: CASSWDRGYEQFF. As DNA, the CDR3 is TGTGCCAGCAGTTGGGACAGGGGGTACGAGCAGTTCTTC. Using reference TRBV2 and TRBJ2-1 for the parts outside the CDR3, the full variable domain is EPEVTQTPSHQVTQMGQEVILRCVPISNHLYFYWYRQILGQKVEFLVSFYNNEISEKSEIFDDQFSVERPDGSNFTLKIRSTKLEDSAMYFCASSWDRGYEQFFGPGTRLTVL.